Below are 31 T cell receptor beta chains sequenced from a single sample in a study of CD8+CD57+ T cells in acquired aplastic anemia. By flow cytometry, patients selected for sequencing had shown an expansion of CD8+CD57+ cells. CDR3 and TCR beta VDJ profiling relied on genomic DNA as the template. TCRdb re-derived calls from the reads in MiXCR, one entry per CDR3 protein. The sample lists some 170,000 distinct CDR3 sequences, around 50% occurring once. The specimen was sorted CD4+, CD8+, or CD8+CD57+ T cells (not recorded which) from PBMCs. The origin of the receptors is a human donor with aplastic anemia.

J is TRBJ2-7 and V is TRBV19; 13 positions agree with TRBD2. There are 15 residues in the CDR3. V was pared by 5 bases and J by 6 bases, with 7 bases of the junction left unmatched. Germline CDR1 is LNHDA and CDR2 is SQIVND (reference sequence). CDR3 residues: CASSARTSGSLEQYF. The CDR3 DNA reads TGTGCCAGTAGTGCACGGACTAGCGGGAGCCTCGAGCAGTACTTC.

The J gene is TRBJ2-7, the V gene TRBV20-1; D is tentatively TRBD1 or TRBD2 (5 bases each). The CDR3 is made up of 10 amino acids. Germline V CDR1 and CDR2: DFQATT, SNEGSKA (reference sequence). The CDR3 nucleotides read TGCAGCGGGACCGCCCGCGAGCAGTACTTC. It yields the protein CSGTAREQYF.

The V and J genes are TRBV9 and TRBJ1-5; possibly TRBD1 for D (6 bases). Between the trimmed V and J ends, which lost 3 bases and 5 bases, there was a span of 9 bases. Germline V gene lookup returns CDR1 SGDLS and CDR2 YYNGEE. CDR3 length: 13 residues. CDR3 amino acids: CASSAQGDQPQHF. The CDR3 nucleotides are TGTGCCAGCAGCGCACAGGGCGATCAGCCCCAGCATTTT. The full variable domain, in which reference TRBV9 and TRBJ1-5 provide the parts outside the CDR3, is DSGVTQTPKHLITATGQRVTLRCSPRSGDLSVYWYQQSLDQGLQFLIQYYNGEERAKGNILERFSAQQFPDLHSELNLSSLELGDSALYFCASSAQGDQPQHFGDGTRLSIL.

The chain joins TRBV10-3 to TRBJ2-5; maybe TRBD2 (6 bases). Germline lookup yields CDR1 ENHRY and CDR2 SYGVKD. The CDR3 contains 13 residues. CDR3 DNA: TGTGCATCGGGCGGGACTGCACAAGAGACCCAGTACTTC. Encoded protein: CASGGTAQETQYF.

The CDR3 loop reads CSVAGADTEAFF. The DNA for the CDR3 is TGCAGCGTTGCCGGGGCAGACACTGAAGCTTTCTTT. The chain couples TRBV29-1 to TRBJ1-1; weak D call: TRBD1 (5 bases). The V gene's germline CDR1 is SQVTM and CDR2 ANQGSEA. Trimming shortened V by 4 bases and J by 3 bases, and 9 bases separated the two germline ends. The CDR3 contains 12 residues.

The chain joins TRBV7-9 to TRBJ2-5; D unclear. Germline V gene sequence: CDR1 SEHNR, CDR2 FQNEAQ (reference sequence). The germline V and J ends were trimmed by 5 bases and 5 bases, with 15 bases remaining between them. This CDR3 has 14 amino acids. CDR3 amino acids: CASSQLAERETQYF. As DNA, the CDR3 is TGTGCCAGCAGCCAGCTTGCGGAACGGGAGACCCAGTACTTC.

This clonotype has at least ten counts. J is TRBJ1-2 and V is TRBV6-6, with 8 bases fitting TRBD1. J gave up 0 bases and V 4 bases, and 1 base lay outside the gene matches. The length of the CDR3 is 14 residues. Germline V CDR1 and CDR2: MNHNY, SVGAGI (reference sequence). CDR3 loop: CASSWGQANYGYTF. In DNA, the CDR3 is TGTGCCAGCAGTTGGGGACAGGCTAACTATGGCTACACCTTC.

A word on this clonotype: This may be a read error: a much more frequent sequence differs by one nucleotide. This chain joins TRBV7-2 and TRBJ1-3; perhaps TRBD1 as D (6 bases). The CDR3 totals 17 residues. Germline CDR1 reads SGHTA; CDR2 reads FQGNSA. The CDR3 sequence: CASSQGQGGLSGNTTYF. CDR3 nucleotides: TGTGCCAGCAGCCAAGGGCAAGGGGGGCTCTCTGGAAACACCACATATTTT.

There are many counts of this clonotype. V usage is TRBV12-3 or TRBV12-4 and J usage is TRBJ2-3, with TRBD2 identical over 10 bases. V shed 6 bases, J shed 0 bases, and the junction held 0 bases outside the gene matches. This CDR3 has 14 amino acids. The CDR3 nucleotides are TGTGCCAGCAGGACTAGCGGGAGCACAGATACGCAGTATTTT. This codes for CASRTSGSTDTQYF.

This sequence joins TRBV29-1 and TRBJ1-5, with D hard to call. Per germline, CDR1 SQVTM and CDR2 ANQGSEA. CDR3 size: 14 residues. Trimming left V 4 bases short and J 0 bases short, with 10 bases between. This CDR3 is CSVATGYSNQPQHF. The CDR3 DNA reads as TGCAGCGTTGCGACTGGGTATAGCAATCAGCCCCAGCATTTT.

In regard to this clonotype: A much bigger clone sits one base away, suggesting this may be a read error. This chain connects TRBV12-3 or TRBV12-4 to TRBJ2-1, with no clear D. This CDR3 spans 14 amino acids. CDR3 sequence reads: CASSLVVAFNEQLF. In nucleotides, the CDR3 is TGTGCCAGCAGTTTAGTGGTAGCTTTCAATGAGCAGCTCTTC.

This clonotype was detected many times. The chain recombines TRBV5-1 with TRBJ2-7; possibly TRBD1 or TRBD2 for D (5 bases each). CDR3 size: 16 residues. V lost 3 bases to trimming and J lost 4 bases, with 20 bases between them. Looked up from germline, CDR1 is SGHRS and CDR2 is YFSETQ. The CDR3: CASSWGFGLRLYEQYF. The CDR3 DNA is TGCGCCAGCAGCTGGGGGTTCGGTTTGAGGTTGTACGAGCAGTACTTC.

This clonotype was counted at least ten times. V and J are TRBV7-9 and TRBJ1-5, with 11 bases lining up with TRBD1. Germline-derived CDR1 and CDR2 are SEHNR and FQNEAQ (reference sequence). This CDR3 spans 15 amino acids. The trim removed 6 bases at V and 6 bases at J, leaving 7 bases unmatched. CDR3 nucleotide sequence: TGTGCCAGCAGTGCCGGGACAGGGGGAATTCAGCCCCAGCATTTT. It is translated as CASSAGTGGIQPQHF.

This clonotype came up many times. The chain couples TRBV19 to TRBJ2-5; 9 positions agree with TRBD2. CDR3 length equals 16 residues. V lost 6 bases and J lost 4; bases outside the gene matches: 12. Germline CDR1 is LNHDA and CDR2 is SQIVND (reference sequence). DNA of the CDR3: TGTGCCAGTAGAGATTTAGCGGGGGCCTCGGGAGAGACCCAGTACTTC. This sequence encodes CASRDLAGASGETQYF. The complete variable domain, with remaining parts taken from reference TRBV19 and TRBJ2-5, reads DGGITQSPKYLFRKEGQNVTLSCEQNLNHDAMYWYRQDPGQGLRLIYYSQIVNDFQKGDIAEGYSVSREKKESFPLTVTSAQKNPTAFYLCASRDLAGASGETQYFGPGTRLLVL.

With respect to this clonotype: A much larger clone is a single base away; this may be a read error. This sequence joins TRBV12-3 or TRBV12-4 and TRBJ1-1; D remains ambiguous. This CDR3 comprises 14 residues. CDR3 DNA sequence: TGTGCCAGCAGTTTAGATCACTCGAACACTGAAACTTTCTTT. It codes for CASSLDHSNTETFF.

The chain has TRBV24-1 and TRBJ2-1, with 10 bases lining up with TRBD1. The germline CDR1 and CDR2 sequences are KGHDR and SFDVKD. The CDR3 is 15 amino acids. Losses at the gene ends were 4 bases for V and 8 bases for J; bases not matched to a gene: 7. The CDR3 DNA sequence: TGTGCCACCAGTGAGACCGGGACAGGGGCCGATGAGCAGTTCTTC. Amino acid sequence: CATSETGTGADEQFF.

In its sample, this clonotype was seen many times. This chain joins TRBV4-3 and TRBJ1-2, with TRBD1 as a possible D gene (6 bases). This CDR3 has 18 residues. The germline CDR1 and CDR2 sequences are LGHNA and YSLEER. Trimming pared 0 bases from V and 6 bases from J, leaving 23 bases between. CDR3 amino acids: CASSQDWLRTATGDGYTF. CDR3 DNA sequence: TGCGCCAGCAGCCAAGACTGGTTACGGACAGCGACTGGGGATGGCTACACCTTC.

This clonotype was found many times. The chain couples TRBV12-3 or TRBV12-4 to TRBJ2-7, with unresolved D. V was trimmed by 6 bases and J by 4 bases, leaving 10 bases between them. The CDR3 consists of 12 residues. CDR3 coding DNA: TGTGCCAGCAGCCCAGGAATGTACGAGCAGTACTTC. Protein sequence: CASSPGMYEQYF.

This clonotype occurred many times. This chain uses TRBV25-1 with TRBJ1-2; D is perhaps TRBD1 (5 bases). Germline V gives CDR1 MGHDK, CDR2 SYGVNS. V shed 5 bases and J shed 5 bases, with 9 bases lying between them. The CDR3 is 12 amino acids. The CDR3 loop reads CASSQGGYGYTF. The CDR3 nucleotides are TGTGCCAGCAGTCAGGGAGGGTATGGCTACACCTTC.

V and J are TRBV4-2 and TRBJ2-3; 11 positions agree with TRBD2. Per germline, CDR1 LGHNA and CDR2 YNFKEQ. Trimming took 0 bases from V and 3 from J; bases not matched to a gene: 8. The CDR3 runs to 18 residues. Here the CDR3 reads CASSQEVLTSGITDTQYF. The CDR3 nucleotides are TGTGCCAGCAGCCAAGAAGTCTTGACTAGCGGGATTACAGATACGCAGTATTTT.

The V gene is TRBV24-1, the J gene TRBJ1-2, with D perhaps TRBD1 (5 bases). Germline V gene lookup returns CDR1 KGHDR and CDR2 SFDVKD. V was shortened by 7 bases and J by 2 bases, with 13 bases between the two germline ends. The length of the CDR3 is 14 residues. CDR3 residues: CATRGEGRNYGYTF. DNA for the CDR3: TGTGCCACCAGAGGGGAAGGGCGGAACTATGGCTACACCTTC.

This clonotype was counted ten times or more. V gene TRBV6-1 combines with J gene TRBJ1-2, with D uncertain. The ends were cut back, 2 bases at V and 6 bases at J, with 7 bases in the middle. The germline V gene has CDR1 MNHNS and CDR2 SASEGT. There are 12 residues in the CDR3. In DNA form, the CDR3 reads TGTGCCAGCAGTGAACGGGTGAATGGCTACACCTTC. Protein sequence: CASSERVNGYTF.

By share of the sample, this clonotype is medium-sized. The rearrangement joins TRBV10-3 to TRBJ1-1, with D possibly matching TRBD1 (6 bases). V was shortened by 7 bases and J by 1 base, with 10 bases between the two germline ends. There are 13 residues in the CDR3. From germline, CDR1 is ENHRY and CDR2 SYGVKD. CDR3 nucleotide sequence: TGTGCCATCAAGGACAGAACGAACACTGAAGCTTTCTTT. Translation gives CAIKDRTNTEAFF.

This clonotype was counted ten times or more. As the CDR3 is not closed by the conserved phenylalanine or tryptophan, this likely results from a read error. This chain links TRBV19 with TRBJ2-7; D ambiguous. CDR1 LNHDA and CDR2 SQIVND come from the germline V gene (reference sequence). The CDR3 extends over 14 amino acids. The V and J ends lost 0 bases and 0 bases respectively, with 6 bases between them. The CDR3 sequence: CASSIDPTSYEQYL. The CDR3 coding sequence is TGTGCCAGTAGTATAGACCCCACCTCCTACGAGCAGTACCTC.

V usage is TRBV10-3 and J usage is TRBJ2-5; D perhaps matches TRBD1 (5 bases). The germline V gene encodes CDR1 ENHRY and CDR2 SYGVKD. The CDR3 is made up of 14 amino acids. The V end lost 7 bases, the J end lost 1 base, and 13 bases lay between the germline ends. CDR3 region: CAITKDSSQETQYF. The DNA for the CDR3 is TGTGCCATCACTAAAGACAGCTCCCAAGAGACCCAGTACTTC.

V is TRBV10-3 and J is TRBJ2-7, with D possibly being TRBD2 (6 bases). Trimming removed 6 bases from V and 2 bases from J, with 11 bases in between. The CDR3 extends over 13 amino acids. Germline-derived CDR1 and CDR2 are ENHRY and SYGVKD. CDR3 amino acids: CAIRGTGTYEQYF. CDR3 in DNA: TGTGCCATCAGAGGGACTGGAACCTACGAGCAGTACTTC.

This clonotype was observed a few times. This CDR3 reads CSARTGLAVDEQFF. In DNA, the CDR3 is TGCAGTGCTAGGACGGGACTAGCAGTCGATGAGCAGTTCTTC. V usage is TRBV20-1 and J usage is TRBJ2-1, with 9 nucleotides matching TRBD2. The germline V gene encodes CDR1 DFQATT and CDR2 SNEGSKA (reference sequence). The CDR3 covers 14 residues. After removal of 3 bases from V and 8 bases from J, the junction contained 8 bases not matched to a gene.

The chain joins TRBV7-2 to TRBJ2-7, with 8 bases that match TRBD1. V dropped 5 bases and J dropped 3; count of bases not matched to a gene: 9. The CDR3 sequence is 15 residues long. Germline CDR1 and CDR2: SGHTA and FQGNSA. The CDR3 is CASSQRTGSLYEQYF. As DNA, the CDR3 is TGTGCCAGCAGCCAACGGACAGGGTCTCTCTACGAGCAGTACTTC.

V is TRBV20-1 and J is TRBJ1-6; D is perhaps TRBD1 (5 bases). The CDR3 length is 15 residues. V was clipped by 5 bases and J by 7 bases, with 18 bases between them. CDR1 and CDR2 from the germline V gene are DFQATT and SNEGSKA (reference sequence). The chain's CDR3 is CSAEAGTSGNSPLHF. The DNA for the CDR3 is TGCAGTGCTGAGGCCGGGACCTCGGGGAATTCACCCCTCCACTTT.

This clonotype was seen repeatedly, ten times or more. The chain couples TRBV29-1 to TRBJ1-2, with TRBD1 matching over 9 bases. Per the germline V gene, CDR1 is SQVTM and CDR2 is ANQGSEA. This CDR3 contains 16 residues. The V gene end was trimmed by 0 bases and the J gene end by 0 bases; junction bases not matched to a gene: 5. The CDR3 loop is CSVEDQDRGANYGYTF. CDR3 coding DNA: TGCAGCGTTGAAGATCAGGACAGGGGAGCTAACTATGGCTACACCTTC.

This clonotype was detected only a few times. The V gene is TRBV5-1, the J gene TRBJ1-3, with D unclear. The CDR3 runs 19 residues. Trimming removed 0 bases from V and 0 bases from J, with 19 bases in between. Germline CDR1 is SGHRS and CDR2 is YFSETQ. The chain's CDR3 is CASSLDSIAGLSSGNTIYF. CDR3 in DNA: TGCGCCAGCAGCTTGGACTCAATTGCAGGCCTGAGCTCTGGAAACACCATATATTTT.